These 30 T cell receptor beta chains originate from one sample sequenced in a study of T cells after yellow fever vaccination. In TCRdb, the 5' RACE reads were re-called with MiXCR into one record per CDR3 protein. Of about 550,000 distinct CDR3 sequences in the sample, 19% were seen once. The starting material was PBMCs, obtained 15 days after the yellow fever booster vaccination. These receptors all stem from a man younger than 40 who received the YFV17D yellow fever vaccine.

The chain employs TRBV19 and TRBJ1-5; D uncertain. Germline lookup yields CDR1 LNHDA and CDR2 SQIVND (reference sequence). Trimming left V 3 bases short and J 3 bases short, with 12 bases between. The CDR3 runs to 15 residues. In nucleotides, the CDR3 is TGTGCCAGTAGTATCTGTGAGAGGAACAATCAGCCCCAGCATTTT. As protein: CASSICERNNQPQHF.

The chain couples TRBV10-3 to TRBJ1-2, with D possibly matching TRBD1 (5 bases). Germline CDR1 and CDR2: ENHRY and SYGVKD. Trimming took 8 bases from V and 6 from J, leaving 13 bases between them. CDR3 size: 12 residues. DNA for the CDR3: TGTGCCATCCCTGGGAGGGGAGATGGCTACACCTTC. Translation gives CAIPGRGDGYTF.

V usage is TRBV29-1 and J usage is TRBJ2-2; TRBD1 matches at 10 bases. V lost 7 bases to trimming and J lost 4 bases; unmatched junction nucleotides: 6. From germline, CDR1 is SQVTM and CDR2 ANQGSEA. The CDR3 covers 14 residues. CDR3 loop: CSARTGGVTGELFF. The CDR3 DNA reads TGCAGCGCTAGGACAGGGGGTGTCACCGGGGAGCTGTTTTTT.

The chain couples TRBV10-3 to TRBJ1-1; no reliable D call. CDR3 length equals 15 residues. CDR1 ENHRY and CDR2 SYGVKD come from the germline V gene. Trimming pared 0 bases from V and 1 base from J, leaving 9 bases between. Here the CDR3 DNA reads TGTGCCATCAGTGAGTCACGAGGATGGAACACTGAAGCTTTCTTT. This translates into CAISESRGWNTEAFF.

This clonotype was detected only a few times. The genes are TRBV27 and TRBJ2-7; D is unresolved. Germline values: CDR1 MNHEY, CDR2 SMNVEV (reference sequence). CDR3 length: 13 amino acids. V was cut by 3 bases and J by 5 bases, with 11 bases left in between. DNA for the CDR3: TGTGCCAGCAGTTTGAAGGGTTACAACGAGCAGTACTTC. Translated, it gives CASSLKGYNEQYF.

The chain joins TRBV12-3 or TRBV12-4 to TRBJ2-3; 14 nucleotides match TRBD2. Trimming removed 2 bases from V and 5 bases from J; junction bases left unmatched: 3. CDR3 length: 16 residues. CDR3 sequence: CASSLLGLAGVDTQYF. CDR3 sequence (DNA): TGTGCCAGCAGTTTACTGGGACTAGCGGGAGTAGATACGCAGTATTTT.

V gene TRBV29-1 combines with J gene TRBJ2-1, with D possibly matching TRBD1 (8 bases). The V end was cut by 6 bases, the J end by 7 bases, with 16 bases between. Germline loops: CDR1 SQVTM, CDR2 ANQGSEA. This CDR3 region has 13 residues. The chain's CDR3 is CSVPAGQENEQFF. The CDR3 coding sequence is TGCAGCGTACCAGCGGGACAGGAAAATGAGCAGTTCTTC.

This clonotype was recorded a few times. This chain links TRBV6-1 with TRBJ2-5, with TRBD2 identical over 8 bases. CDR1 and CDR2 from the germline V gene are MNHNS and SASEGT. V gave up 7 bases and J gave up 1 base; unmatched junction bases: 5. The CDR3 has 14 residues. The CDR3 protein is CASKYSGTQETQYF. As DNA, the CDR3 is TGTGCCAGCAAATATAGCGGGACCCAAGAGACCCAGTACTTC.

A remark on this clonotype: Germline is not matched at one junction end, which may reflect a read error. The chain uses TRBV7-7 and TRBJ2-6; D is uncertain. Germline values: CDR1 SSHAT, CDR2 FNYEAQ (reference sequence). The length of the CDR3 is 14 residues. The chain's CDR3 is CASSPSGGANVLTF. CDR3 DNA: TGTGCTAGCAGCCCGTCCGGGGGGGCCAACGTCCTGACTTTC. The whole variable domain, filled in from reference TRBV7-7 and TRBJ2-6, reads GAGVSQSPRYKVTKRGQDVTLRCDPISSHATLYWYQQALGQGPEFLTYFNYEAQPDKSGLPSDRFSAERPEGSISTLTIQRTEQRDSAMYRCASSPSGGANVLTFGAGSRLTVL.

The sample holds many counts of this clonotype. The genes are TRBV5-6 and TRBJ2-1; D not certain. Per the germline V gene, CDR1 is SGHDT and CDR2 is YYEEEE. The CDR3 spans 16 residues. Trimming left V 0 bases short and J 9 bases short, with 19 bases between. The DNA of the CDR3 is TGTGCCAGCAGCTTGGACCCCCAAGCGATTTTGAGTGAGCAGTTCTTC. It specifies CASSLDPQAILSEQFF. Full variable domain (remainder filled in from reference TRBV5-6 and TRBJ2-1): DAGVTQSPTHLIKTRGQQVTLRCSPKSGHDTVSWYQQALGQGPQFIFQYYEEEERQRGNFPDRFSGHQFPNYSSELNVNALLLGDSALYLCASSLDPQAILSEQFFGPGTRLTVL.

J is TRBJ2-7 and V is TRBV29-1; 10 bases are a match to TRBD1. V was pared by 4 bases and J by 6 bases, with 9 bases of the junction left unmatched. Germline values: CDR1 SQVTM, CDR2 ANQGSEA. The CDR3 is made up of 14 amino acids. The chain's CDR3 is CSVVPGQGRLEQYF. Written as DNA, the CDR3 is TGCAGCGTTGTTCCGGGACAGGGGAGACTCGAGCAGTACTTC.

In the case of this clonotype: One junction end does not reproduce the germline sequence, and a read error may be involved. This CDR3 reads CASRQLSGQEHF. The CDR3 bases are TGTGCCAGCAGGCAGCTCTCGGGACAGGAGCATTTT. The rearrangement links TRBV12-3 or TRBV12-4 to TRBJ2-3; TRBD1 aligns across 8 bases. The CDR3 covers 12 residues.

The chain recombines TRBV29-1 with TRBJ2-5; D gene unclear. This CDR3 has 10 residues. Germline V CDR1 and CDR2: SQVTM, ANQGSEA. Between the trimmed V and J ends, which lost 7 bases and 7 bases, there was a span of 10 bases. The chain's CDR3 is CSAWEGTQYF. CDR3 sequence (DNA): TGCAGCGCCTGGGAAGGGACCCAGTACTTC.

This clonotype was seen many times. This sequence joins TRBV20-1 and TRBJ2-2; TRBD2 agrees at 9 bases. Germline CDR1 reads DFQATT; CDR2 reads SNEGSKA (reference sequence). There are 14 residues in the CDR3. The trim removed 3 bases at V and 1 base at J, leaving 0 bases unmatched. CDR3 loop: CSARTSGNTGELFF. The DNA for the CDR3 is TGCAGTGCTAGGACTAGCGGGAACACCGGGGAGCTGTTTTTT.

The sample holds a few counts of this clonotype. The rearrangement joins TRBV18 to TRBJ2-1, with D hard to call. The germline V gene encodes CDR1 KGHSH and CDR2 LQKENI. Trimming pared 4 bases from V and 9 bases from J, leaving 13 bases between. This CDR3 comprises 13 residues. The CDR3 region has the DNA TGTGCCAGCTCACTTGCACCGGAAGGTGAGCAGTTCTTC. It specifies CASSLAPEGEQFF. Looking up the rest from reference TRBV18 and TRBJ2-1 gives the full variable domain: NAGVMQNPRHLVRRRGQEARLRCSPMKGHSHVYWYRQLPEEGLKFMVYLQKENIIDESGMPKERFSAEFPKEGPSILRIQQVVRGDSAAYFCASSLAPEGEQFFGPGTRLTVL.

The chain carries TRBV18 and TRBJ2-7; TRBD1 agrees at 7 bases. Germline V CDR1 and CDR2: KGHSH, LQKENI. After removal of 3 bases from V and 0 bases from J, the junction contained 5 bases not matched to a gene. This CDR3 is built from 15 residues. CDR3: CASSPATGLSYEQYF. The CDR3 coding sequence is TGTGCCAGCTCACCTGCGACAGGGCTCTCCTACGAGCAGTACTTC. The variable domain in full, with the rest retrieved from reference TRBV18 and TRBJ2-7, is NAGVMQNPRHLVRRRGQEARLRCSPMKGHSHVYWYRQLPEEGLKFMVYLQKENIIDESGMPKERFSAEFPKEGPSILRIQQVVRGDSAAYFCASSPATGLSYEQYFGPGTRLTVT.

This clonotype came up once. The chain uses TRBV29-1 and TRBJ2-7; TRBD1 matches 7 bases. The junction had 11 bases not matched to a gene; V was cut back by 7 bases and J by 5 bases. The V gene's germline CDR1 is SQVTM and CDR2 ANQGSEA. The CDR3 has 13 residues. This CDR3 reads CSAGQVSSHEQYF. The CDR3 DNA reads TGCAGCGCAGGACAGGTATCTTCCCACGAGCAGTACTTC.

The gene calls are TRBV29-1 and TRBJ2-7, with TRBD2 matching over 16 bases. After removal of 5 bases from V and 5 bases from J, the junction contained 9 bases not matched to a gene. The CDR3 is 16 residues long. Germline CDR1 SQVTM, CDR2 ANQGSEA. CDR3 in DNA: TGCAGCGTTAGCGGGACTAGCGGGAGGGAAATCAACGAGCAGTACTTC. Protein product: CSVSGTSGREINEQYF.

This clonotype was found a few times. This CDR3 is CASSLVGSASAYNEQFF. CDR3 nucleotides: TGTGCCAGCTCACTTGTAGGGTCAGCTAGCGCTTACAATGAGCAGTTCTTC. The rearrangement links TRBV18 to TRBJ2-1, with TRBD2 as a possible D gene (6 bases). Trimming stripped 4 bases from V and 4 bases from J, with 20 bases between. Germline V gene data show CDR1 as KGHSH and CDR2 as LQKENI. There are 17 residues in the CDR3.

This clonotype turned up a few times. The chain is built from TRBV29-1 and TRBJ2-5, with D possibly being TRBD2 (6 bases). CDR1 is SQVTM and CDR2 is ANQGSEA in the germline V gene. There are 14 residues in the CDR3. V lost 8 bases and J 2 bases, leaving 18 bases between the germline ends. The CDR3 sequence: CSFRPLAEQETQYF. In DNA, the CDR3 is TGCAGCTTTCGACCGTTAGCGGAACAAGAGACCCAGTACTTC.

The chain uses TRBV28 and TRBJ2-1, with TRBD2 matching over 8 bases. The germline V gene has CDR1 MDHEN and CDR2 SYDVKM. The CDR3 extends over 15 amino acids. Trimming took 6 bases from V and 3 from J; bases not matched to a gene: 7. Written as DNA, the CDR3 is TGTGCCAGCAGGATAGCGGGACGCTACTACAATGAGCAGTTCTTC. This translates into CASRIAGRYYNEQFF.

CDR3 in DNA: TGCGCCAGCAGCCAAGATCCGCCGGGGGGTAATTCACCCCTCCACTTT. This translates into CASSQDPPGGNSPLHF. The V and J genes are TRBV4-3 and TRBJ1-6, with D possibly matching TRBD1 (5 bases). The V and J ends lost 0 bases and 6 bases respectively, with 12 bases between them. The CDR3 is 16 residues long. Germline V gives CDR1 LGHNA, CDR2 YSLEER.

This clonotype was recorded a few times. V gene TRBV28 combines with J gene TRBJ2-7, with unresolved D. Germline lookup yields CDR1 MDHEN and CDR2 SYDVKM. This CDR3 region has 15 residues. Trimming took off 6 bases at V and 3 bases at J, with 18 bases between the two ends. The DNA of the CDR3 is TGTGCCAGCAGCACCGTCTCGAGATCTCTCTACGAGCAGTACTTC. Protein: CASSTVSRSLYEQYF.

There are a few counts of this clonotype. The CDR3 nucleotides read TGCAGCGTTGGGGACAGAGGGAGTGAGCAGTACTTC. Its protein product is CSVGDRGSEQYF. The chain carries TRBV29-1 and TRBJ2-7; 7 bases align to TRBD1. CDR3 size: 12 residues. Losses at the gene ends were 4 bases for V and 7 bases for J; bases not matched to a gene: 7. The germline V gene encodes CDR1 SQVTM and CDR2 ANQGSEA.

The rearrangement joins TRBV20-1 to TRBJ2-6; 11 nucleotides match TRBD2. CDR1 and CDR2 (germline): DFQATT, SNEGSKA (reference sequence). The V gene end was trimmed by 4 bases and the J gene end by 0 bases; junction bases not matched to a gene: 5. The CDR3 spans 17 residues. The CDR3 spells CSATTGTSGSGANVLTF. CDR3 nucleotide sequence: TGCAGTGCTACCACCGGGACTAGCGGCTCTGGGGCCAACGTCCTGACTTTC.

The chain combines TRBV6-2 or TRBV6-3 with TRBJ2-3; tentatively, D is TRBD1 or TRBD2 (5 bases each). The V and J ends lost 2 bases and 5 bases respectively, with 14 bases between them. This CDR3 contains 15 residues. CDR1 and CDR2 (germline): MNHEY, SVGEGT. CDR3 sequence: CASSYQGTRGDTQYF. The CDR3 region has the DNA TGTGCCAGCAGTTACCAGGGCACCCGGGGAGATACGCAGTATTTT.

This clonotype was seen only a few times. V and J are TRBV6-2 or TRBV6-3 and TRBJ2-1; 9 nucleotides align to TRBD2. The CDR3 loop spans 16 amino acids. Germline V lookup: CDR1 MNHEY, CDR2 SVGEGT. Trimming removed 6 bases from V and 5 bases from J; junction bases left unmatched: 11. The CDR3 sequence is CASRLRLAEKNNEQFF. The DNA for the CDR3 is TGTGCCAGCAGACTTCGACTAGCGGAAAAAAACAATGAGCAGTTCTTC.

This sequence joins TRBV5-1 and TRBJ2-2, with 7 bases fitting TRBD2. The germline gives CDR1 SGHRS, CDR2 YFSETQ. This CDR3 is built from 16 residues. The trim removed 6 bases at V and 3 bases at J, leaving 11 bases unmatched. Here the CDR3 DNA reads TGCGCCAGCAAGCCCCGGGGGGATCTGGACACCGGGGAGCTGTTTTTT. This gives the protein CASKPRGDLDTGELFF. Based on the CDR3 plus reference TRBV5-1 and TRBJ2-2, the full variable domain is KAGVTQTPRYLIKTRGQQVTLSCSPISGHRSVSWYQQTPGQGLQFLFEYFSETQRNKGNFPGRFSGRQFSNSRSEMNVSTLELGDSALYLCASKPRGDLDTGELFFGEGSRLTVL.

The rearrangement uses TRBV2 and TRBJ2-3; 7 nucleotides agree with TRBD2. Germline CDR1 SNHLY, CDR2 FYNNEI. The length of the CDR3 is 14 residues. V trimming: 6 bases; J trimming: 4 bases; junction bases outside the gene matches: 7. The CDR3, as DNA: TGTGCCAGCAGACCGGGACTATCGTCAGATACGCAGTATTTT. This translates into CASRPGLSSDTQYF.

A few counts support this clonotype. The V gene is TRBV14, the J gene TRBJ2-5; 8 positions agree with TRBD1. Germline V gives CDR1 SGHDN, CDR2 FVKESK. CDR3 length equals 13 residues. The J segment lost 14 bases and the V segment lost 4 bases, leaving 12 bases of the junction unmatched. CDR3 coding DNA: TGTGCCAGCAGCCCCCGCAGGGGGGACAGGTACTACTTC. This sequence encodes CASSPRRGDRYYF.